Shown below are 26 T cell receptor beta chains from a single sample sequenced in a study of OX40 agonist ivuxolimab in advanced cancers. Generated by immunoSEQ multiplex PCR, the TCRdb table keeps only in-frame clones and is missing some. The table records 70,000 or so clones, about 94% of them present only once. Sequences were derived from CD4+ or CD8+ T cells sorted from blood, sampled in a trial of the OX40 agonist ivuxolimab. The receptors derive from an adult with an advanced solid tumor such as melanoma, head and neck, liver or kidney cancer.

The genes are TRBV9 and TRBJ2-7; 7 positions agree with TRBD1. From germline, CDR1 is SGDLS and CDR2 YYNGEE. V lost 1 base and J lost 1; bases outside the gene matches: 5. The CDR3 has 15 amino acids. The DNA of the CDR3 is TGTGCCAGCAGCGTAAAGGGGGCGATATCCTACGAGCAGTACTTC. This codes for CASSVKGAISYEQYF. The whole variable domain, filled in from reference TRBV9 and TRBJ2-7, reads DSGVTQTPKHLITATGQRVTLRCSPRSGDLSVYWYQQSLDQGLQFLIQYYNGEERAKGNILERFSAQQFPDLHSELNLSSLELGDSALYFCASSVKGAISYEQYFGPGTRLTVT.

V gene TRBV7-8 combines with J gene TRBJ2-7; D not certain. CDR3 size: 12 residues. CDR1 and CDR2 from the germline V gene are SGHVS and FQNEAQ. Between the trimmed V and J ends, which lost 3 bases and 0 bases, there was a span of 3 bases. CDR3 region: CASSFNSYEQYF. The DNA for the CDR3 is TGTGCCAGCAGCTTCAACTCCTACGAGCAGTACTTC.

The chain is built from TRBV9 and TRBJ2-3; D may correspond to TRBD1 or TRBD2 (6 bases each). CDR1 SGDLS and CDR2 YYNGEE come from the germline V gene. The ends were cut back, 1 base at V and 5 bases at J, with 14 bases in the middle. This CDR3 has 15 residues. As DNA, the CDR3 is TGTGCCAGCAGCGTACCCTCGGGGGCAGGAGATACGCAGTATTTT. This sequence encodes CASSVPSGAGDTQYF.

A few counts support this clone. The genes are TRBV7-3 and TRBJ1-3; unclear D gene. Trimming shortened V by 5 bases and J by 0 bases, and 11 bases separated the two germline ends. CDR3 size: 15 residues. Germline V gene lookup returns CDR1 SGHTA and CDR2 FQGTGA. CDR3 sequence reads: CASSGGWISGNTIYF. The CDR3 DNA follows: TGTGCCAGCAGCGGAGGTTGGATCTCTGGAAACACCATATATTTT.

This clone was found a few times. The gene calls are TRBV9 and TRBJ1-1; the D gene is possibly TRBD1 (6 bases). Germline V gene sequence: CDR1 SGDLS, CDR2 YYNGEE. CDR3 length: 12 residues. Trimming pared 4 bases from V and 7 bases from J, leaving 11 bases between. Here the CDR3 DNA reads TGTGCCAGCAGCCCGATGGACAGTGAAGCTTTCTTT. It translates to CASSPMDSEAFF. Variable domain in full (rest from reference TRBV9 and TRBJ1-1): DSGVTQTPKHLITATGQRVTLRCSPRSGDLSVYWYQQSLDQGLQFLIQYYNGEERAKGNILERFSAQQFPDLHSELNLSSLELGDSALYFCASSPMDSEAFFGQGTRLTVV.

This chain uses TRBV25-1 with TRBJ1-5; D unresolved. Germline CDR1 MGHDK, CDR2 SYGVNS. V was cut by 2 bases and J by 0 bases, with 5 bases left in between. The CDR3 sequence is 14 residues long. The CDR3 region has the DNA TGTGCCAGCAGTGAACGGAGTAGCAATCAGCCCCAGCATTTT. The encoded protein is CASSERSSNQPQHF.

In this sample, this clone turned up once. The chain couples TRBV27 to TRBJ2-7; D is unresolved. The CDR3 has 13 residues. The germline CDR1 and CDR2 sequences are MNHEY and SMNVEV (reference sequence). Deletions cut 1 base from V and 4 bases from J, with 8 bases between. The CDR3 DNA reads TGTGCCAGCAGTTTATTTTCCGGGTACGAGCAGTACTTC. This sequence encodes CASSLFSGYEQYF.

CDR3 DNA sequence: TGTGCCAGCAGCTTGGCCGGAAATCAGCCCCAGCATTTT. This translates into CASSLAGNQPQHF. V is TRBV5-6 and J is TRBJ1-5; D gene uncertain. Germline V gives CDR1 SGHDT, CDR2 YYEEEE. V was trimmed by 0 bases and J by 4 bases, leaving 5 bases between them. The CDR3 covers 13 residues.

In its sample, this clone was seen a few times. The sample carries other DNA sequences with the same CDR3. The gene calls are TRBV10-3 and TRBJ2-7; TRBD2 matches at 11 bases. Germline CDR1 reads ENHRY; CDR2 reads SYGVKD. The CDR3 has 15 amino acids. V gave up 0 bases and J gave up 4 bases; unmatched junction bases: 2. CDR3 in DNA: TGTGCCATCAGTGAGTCACTAGCGGGGGAATACGAGCAGTACTTC. Amino acid sequence: CAISESLAGEYEQYF.

The rearrangement joins TRBV6-5 to TRBJ2-7, with 9 bases lining up with TRBD1. The CDR3 spans 14 residues. The V gene's germline CDR1 is MNHEY and CDR2 SVGAGI. Trimming cost V 2 bases and J 7 bases; bases outside gene matches: 6. Here the CDR3 DNA reads TGTGCCAGCAGTTACCCCATCGACAGGGGGGAGCAGTACTTC. Protein: CASSYPIDRGEQYF.

The rearrangement uses TRBV2 and TRBJ2-7; 8 bases are a match to TRBD1. Germline V CDR1 and CDR2: SNHLY, FYNNEI. Germline trimming cut 6 bases from V and 0 bases from J; bases unmatched to any gene: 7. CDR3 length: 15 amino acids. The CDR3 sequence is CASSVGQVPSYEQYF. CDR3 coding DNA: TGTGCCAGCAGCGTGGGACAGGTCCCCTCCTACGAGCAGTACTTC.

The chain couples TRBV5-6 to TRBJ1-1, with D possibly matching TRBD1 (6 bases). CDR1 and CDR2 from the germline V gene are SGHDT and YYEEEE. Deletions cut 5 bases from V and 1 base from J, with 18 bases between. This CDR3 region has 16 residues. CDR3 sequence reads: CASSLLVWDKNTEAFF. The CDR3 DNA is TGTGCCAGCAGTCTCTTGGTCTGGGACAAGAACACTGAAGCTTTCTTT.

The chain couples TRBV7-9 to TRBJ2-7; 7 bases agree with TRBD2. This CDR3 has 16 residues. J was trimmed by 2 bases and V by 2 bases; bases with no gene match: 9. Looked up from germline, CDR1 is SEHNR and CDR2 is FQNEAQ (reference sequence). The CDR3 bases are TGTGCCAGCAGCTTAATAGAGGGACTATATACCTACGAGCAGTACTTC. This sequence encodes CASSLIEGLYTYEQYF.

This clone was counted between two and nine times. The V gene is TRBV4-1, the J gene TRBJ1-6; D may be TRBD1 (6 bases). The CDR3 has 14 amino acids. Trimming pared 1 base from V and 10 bases from J, leaving 11 bases between. Germline CDR1 is MGHRA and CDR2 is YSYEKL. The CDR3 bases are TGCGCCAGCAGCCAAGTCGGCAGGGGCTCACCCCTCCACTTT. It specifies CASSQVGRGSPLHF.

The chain's CDR3 is CASEGTGGGTEQFF. For the CDR3, the DNA is TGTGCCAGCGAAGGGACAGGGGGCGGGACTGAGCAGTTCTTC. The chain employs TRBV6-5 and TRBJ2-1, with TRBD1 identical over 12 bases. CDR1 and CDR2 from the germline V gene are MNHEY and SVGAGI. This CDR3 has 14 amino acids. The J segment lost 9 bases and the V segment lost 8 bases, leaving 8 bases of the junction unmatched.

CDR3 in amino acids: CASSSRYLNNEQFF. CDR3 nucleotides: TGTGCCAGCAGCTCAAGGTACCTTAACAATGAGCAGTTCTTC. The V and J genes are TRBV11-2 and TRBJ2-1; D unresolved. Germline V gives CDR1 SGHAT, CDR2 FQNNGV. V was shortened by 4 bases and J by 5 bases, with 12 bases between the two germline ends. CDR3 size: 14 residues.

CDR3 sequence: CASSSGTILYNEQFF. CDR3 coding DNA: TGTGCCAGCAGTTCCGGGACAATACTTTACAATGAGCAGTTCTTC. The rearrangement joins TRBV6-1 to TRBJ2-1; tentative D call: TRBD1 (6 bases). The V gene's germline CDR1 is MNHNS and CDR2 SASEGT. CDR3 length equals 15 residues. Trimming removed 5 bases from V and 4 bases from J, with 15 bases in between.

The genes are TRBV5-6 and TRBJ2-3; 8 positions match TRBD1. V trimming: 4 bases; J trimming: 0 bases; junction bases outside the gene matches: 7. Germline CDR1 and CDR2: SGHDT and YYEEEE. CDR3 length equals 16 residues. CDR3 nucleotides: TGTGCCAGCAGCCGGGGGACAGGACTTAGCACAGATACGCAGTATTTT. This gives the protein CASSRGTGLSTDTQYF.

The chain combines TRBV7-9 with TRBJ2-7; D perhaps matches TRBD2 (6 bases). V lost 8 bases to trimming and J lost 4 bases, with 18 bases between them. There are 14 residues in the CDR3. The V gene's germline CDR1 is SEHNR and CDR2 FQNEAQ (reference sequence). In DNA, the CDR3 is TGTGCCAGCGGGTTTCGGGACTTCCATTACGAGCAGTACTTC. Translating gives CASGFRDFHYEQYF.

V is TRBV19 and J is TRBJ2-7, with D maybe TRBD2 (7 bases). Germline loops: CDR1 LNHDA, CDR2 SQIVND (reference sequence). The CDR3 extends over 14 amino acids. The ends were cut back, 3 bases at V and 0 bases at J, with 9 bases in the middle. The CDR3, as DNA: TGTGCCAGTAGTATGGGGGGGCTCTCCTACGAGCAGTACTTC. It encodes CASSMGGLSYEQYF.

This sequence joins TRBV29-1 and TRBJ2-4; unclear D gene. The CDR3 spans 13 residues. Between the trimmed V and J ends, which lost 8 bases and 6 bases, there was a span of 17 bases. In germline, CDR1 is SQVTM, CDR2 ANQGSEA. The CDR3 nucleotides are TGCAGCATCTGGAAGGAGTCGGGAAACATTCAGTACTTC. The encoded protein is CSIWKESGNIQYF.

The J gene is TRBJ1-1, the V gene TRBV20-1; D gene ambiguous. The V end lost 6 bases, the J end lost 6 bases, and 11 bases lay between the germline ends. The CDR3 is 11 residues long. CDR1 is DFQATT, CDR2 SNEGSKA, per germline (reference sequence). CDR3 DNA sequence: TGCAGTGCCACCGTCCAGCCTGAAGCTTTCTTT. This gives the protein CSATVQPEAFF.

The CDR3 reads CASSSPQWGSGAFF. The CDR3 DNA sequence: TGTGCCAGCAGTTCCCCTCAGTGGGGTTCTGGAGCTTTCTTT. The chain has TRBV6-5 and TRBJ1-1; D remains ambiguous. The CDR3 contains 14 residues. CDR1 and CDR2 from the germline V gene are MNHEY and SVGAGI. The V end was cut by 4 bases, the J end by 10 bases, with 19 bases between.

The chain uses TRBV7-9 and TRBJ1-1; D is possibly TRBD1 (5 bases). Looked up from germline, CDR1 is SEHNR and CDR2 is FQNEAQ (reference sequence). The CDR3 has 17 residues. The V and J ends lost 5 bases and 0 bases respectively, with 19 bases between them. The CDR3: CASSTQGEPSMNTEAFF. For the CDR3, the DNA is TGTGCCAGCAGCACTCAGGGTGAACCATCGATGAACACTGAAGCTTTCTTT.

V gene TRBV21-1 combines with J gene TRBJ1-5. TRBV21-1 is a pseudogene. CDR3 size: 17 residues. The CDR3 DNA reads TGTGCCAGCAATCAAATTCGTCCCGGGAAGGGCAATCAGCCCCAGCATTTT. It is translated as CASNQIRPGKGNQPQHF.

The CDR3 DNA sequence: TGTGCCAGCGGCGAGGGAGCTAGCTCTCAAGAGACCCAGTACTTC. This encodes CASGEGASSQETQYF. The rearrangement uses TRBV2 and TRBJ2-5; possibly TRBD2 for D (5 bases). Per germline, CDR1 SNHLY and CDR2 FYNNEI. The CDR3 spans 15 residues. V lost 8 bases and J lost 2, with 18 bases in between.